The T cell receptor beta chain described here comes from a study of cytomegalovirus exposure and HLA in healthy donors. V was clipped by 0 bases and J by 6 bases; unmatched bases: 14. Germline CDR1 and CDR2: LGHNA and YSLEER. This CDR3 contains 18 residues. Notes on the study in general: An analysis that was carried out later associated some 17,000 TCR beta sequences with HLA alleles at 0.05 false discovery rate. Per published accounts, TCR beta sequences correctly predicted the HLA-A and HLA-B alleles of most subjects.

Healthy people donating bone marrow made up the donors. Sampled while nominally healthy, donors likely had unrecorded immune exposures. PCR used 60 Vbeta primers and 13 Jbeta primers. Measured with immunoSEQ multiplex PCR; TCRdb has only the in-frame clones, and not every one. This sample has over 60,000 clones, with less than 85% found just once. As to this clone: Its antigen is not identified.

The chain is built from TRBV4-3 and TRBJ2-3, with 8 bases fitting TRBD2. This receptor was identified in a woman aged 25 to 45 in good health and CMV-seronegative. Sequencing was carried out using PBMCs. This chain's CDR3 is CASSQELAGAGGLDTQYF. In nucleotides, the CDR3 is TGCGCCAGCAGCCAAGAATTAGCAGGGGCGGGAGGTCTTGATACGCAGTATTTT.